This entry features one TCR beta chain sequence. Its recognized antigen is unknown. Base qualities were left out, and no much larger clone turns up one base away. Each collaborating institution followed its own protocols to collect whole blood in K2EDTA tubes. For TCRbeta analysis, collaborator samples were shipped as frozen whole blood, as isolated PBMCs, or as DNA extracted from either sample type. CDR1 WSHSY and CDR2 SAAADI are derived from the germline V gene. V was cut back by 8 bases and J by 3 bases, leaving a gap of 16 bases between them. Taken from cysteine to phenylalanine, the CDR3 has 14 residues. Here the CDR3 DNA is all that survives: 42 bases in frame from base 1. TCRbeta CDR3 regions were amplified from genomic DNA by means of the immunoSEQ Assay, a bias-controlled multiplex PCR. The authors' analysis ran thus. The number of nucleated cells in each sample was estimated by amplification of reference gene primers within the assay. To quantify the absolute abundance of each unique TCRbeta CDR3 rearrangement, sequence reads were collapsed and filtered. For each sample, productive Simpson clonality was calculated by taking the square root of Simpson's diversity index across productive rearrangements. TCRdb re-hosts the immuneACCESS table, in-frame sequences only. Its copies lack some clones; in the studies checked, an unresolved V gene accounts for under half of them, and the cause for the rest is not known. The V and J calls and clone size come from that table; D and trimming were worked out from the DNA. Here the sample has about 100,000 clones; more than 80% occur a single time. The ten largest clones add up to 4.9% of the sample.

This sample stems from a study of blood T cell repertoires in COVID-19 (dated by TCRdb to the early 2020s). With respect to the entire study: The collaborator samples originated in the United States, Italy and Spain and spanned the acute and convalescent phases of COVID-19. The material from the prospective study consisted of cDNA or gDNA derived from T cells, B-cell-depleted T cells, or PBMCs. The dataset comprised deeply sampled blood TCRbeta repertoires from subjects exposed to, actively infected with, or recovered from COVID-19. The repertoires were released in a freely available public database meant as a resource for research on the immune response to SARS-CoV-2. The samples were drawn from the first 160 participants of the ongoing ImmuneRACE study and from 950 to 1,500 subjects provided by 6 global collaborators. Sample metadata almost always included a de-identified subject ID, COVID-19 status, age in years and sex. Where HLA class I and class II types were available, the types were taken from metadata supplied by the sample provider, not from assay-based typing. The paper as a whole reports these results and caveats: The quantity of clinical and demographic metadata differed by source and by participant and was supplied without curation.

The sequencing input was peripheral blood. This TCR was sampled from a man in his forties with active or convalescent COVID-19. The V gene is TRBV10-2 and the J gene is TRBJ1-1, with the identity of the D gene unclear. The nucleotide sequence is TGCGCCAGCGTCCCGGGAAGTGGGTACACTGAAGCTTTCTTT. Translated, this gives CASVPGSGYTEAFF.